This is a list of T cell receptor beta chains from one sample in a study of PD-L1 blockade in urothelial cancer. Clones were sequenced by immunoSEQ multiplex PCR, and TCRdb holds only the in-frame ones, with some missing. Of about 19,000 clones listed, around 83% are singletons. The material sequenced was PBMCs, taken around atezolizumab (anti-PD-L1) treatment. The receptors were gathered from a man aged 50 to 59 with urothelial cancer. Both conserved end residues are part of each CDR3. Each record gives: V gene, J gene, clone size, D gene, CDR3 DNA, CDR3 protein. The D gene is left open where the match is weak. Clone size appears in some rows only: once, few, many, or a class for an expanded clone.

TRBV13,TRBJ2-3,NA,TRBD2,TGTGCCAGCAGCTCAGCGGGAGACGGCACAGATACGCAGTATTTT,CASSSAGDGTDTQYF
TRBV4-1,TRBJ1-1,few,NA,TGCGCCAGCAGCCATCTAAACACTGAAGCTTTCTTT,CASSHLNTEAFF
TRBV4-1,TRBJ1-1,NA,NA,TGCGCCAGCAGCCAATATACAGGGTCGATGAACACTGAAGCTTTCTTT,CASSQYTGSMNTEAFF
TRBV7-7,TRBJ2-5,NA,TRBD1,TGTGCTAGCAGCTTAGGGGGACAGGGTGCCCTGACCCAGTACTTC,CASSLGGQGALTQYF
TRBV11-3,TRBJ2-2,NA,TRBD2,TGTGCCAGCAGCTCTCGGACTAGTGGTAGCGGGGAGCTGTTTTTT,CASSSRTSGSGELFF
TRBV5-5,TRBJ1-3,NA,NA,TGTGCCAGCAGCCAGGCGGGGGCTGGAAACACCATATATTTT,CASSQAGAGNTIYF
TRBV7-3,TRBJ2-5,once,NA,TGTGCCAGCAGCCCTGGTGGGGGGACGGAGACCCAGTACTTC,CASSPGGGTETQYF
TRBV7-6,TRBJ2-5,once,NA,TGTGCCAGCAGCTTAGTTTTTGCAGGCGAGACCCAGTACTTC,CASSLVFAGETQYF
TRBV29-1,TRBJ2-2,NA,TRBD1,TGCAGCGTCTCAGGGGGCTTGAACACCGGGGAGCTGTTTTTT,CSVSGGLNTGELFF
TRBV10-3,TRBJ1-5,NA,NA,TGTGCCATCAGTGGCGGGACGGATAGCAATCAGCCCCAGCATTTT,CAISGGTDSNQPQHF
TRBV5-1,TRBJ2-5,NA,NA,TGCGCCAGCAGCATACAGGGACGCCTCCAAGAGACCCAGTACTTC,CASSIQGRLQETQYF
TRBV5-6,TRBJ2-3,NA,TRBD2,TGTGCCAGCATAGCGGGATCCACAGATACGCAGTATTTT,CASIAGSTDTQYF
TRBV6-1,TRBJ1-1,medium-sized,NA,TGTGCCAGCAGTGCACAGATGAACACTGAAGCTTTCTTT,CASSAQMNTEAFF
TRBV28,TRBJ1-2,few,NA,TGTGCCAGCAGTTTAGGCAGGTTGGGCTACACCTTC,CASSLGRLGYTF
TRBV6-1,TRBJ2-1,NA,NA,TGTGCCAGCAGACCTACAGTTTTCGCCTACAATGAGCAGTTCTTC,CASRPTVFAYNEQFF
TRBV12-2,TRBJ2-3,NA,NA,TGTGCAAGTCGACAACCCCCCACCGGGGGTGTCACAGATACGCAGTATTTT,CASRQPPTGGVTDTQYF
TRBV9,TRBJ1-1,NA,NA,TGTGCCAGCAGCGTAGGGGGAGGTGGTACTGAAGCTTTCTTT,CASSVGGGGTEAFF
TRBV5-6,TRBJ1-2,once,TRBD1,TGTGCCAGCAGCGTAATGGGACAGTTTGGCTACACCTTC,CASSVMGQFGYTF
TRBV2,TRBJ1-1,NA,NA,TGTGCCAGCAGTTCGACTCGGGGGGACACTGAAGCTTTCTTT,CASSSTRGDTEAFF
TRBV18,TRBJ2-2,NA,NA,TGTGCCAGCTCACCGCGAGGGCAAGGGGAGCTGTTTTTT,CASSPRGQGELFF